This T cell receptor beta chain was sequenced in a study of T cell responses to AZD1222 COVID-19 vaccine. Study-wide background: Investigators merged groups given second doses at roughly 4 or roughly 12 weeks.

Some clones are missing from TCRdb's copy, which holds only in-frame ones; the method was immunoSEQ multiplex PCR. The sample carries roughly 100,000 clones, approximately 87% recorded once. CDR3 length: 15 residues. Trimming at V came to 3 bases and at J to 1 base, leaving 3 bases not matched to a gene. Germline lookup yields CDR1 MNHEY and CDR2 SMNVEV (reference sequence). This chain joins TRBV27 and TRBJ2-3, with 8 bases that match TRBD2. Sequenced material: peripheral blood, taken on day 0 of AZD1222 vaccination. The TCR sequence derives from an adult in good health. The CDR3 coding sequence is TGTGCCAGCAGTTTGCTAGCGGGCGGCACAGATACGCAGTATTTT. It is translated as CASSLLAGGTDTQYF.